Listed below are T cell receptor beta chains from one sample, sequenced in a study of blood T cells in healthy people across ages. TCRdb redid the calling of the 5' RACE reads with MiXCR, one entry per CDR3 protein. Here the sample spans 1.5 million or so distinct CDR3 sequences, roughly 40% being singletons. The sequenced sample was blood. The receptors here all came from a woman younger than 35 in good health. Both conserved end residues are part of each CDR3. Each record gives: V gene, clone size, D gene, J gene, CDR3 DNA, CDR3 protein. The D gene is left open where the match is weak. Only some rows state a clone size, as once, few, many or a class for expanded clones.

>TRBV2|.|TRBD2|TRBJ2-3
TGTGCCAGCAGTGAGAGCGGGGGGGCGGCAGATACGCAGTATTTT
CASSESGGAADTQYF
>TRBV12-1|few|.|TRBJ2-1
TGTGCCAGCAGCTTTCCTCCCCGGCTAGCGGGAATCTCCTACAATGAGCAGTTCTTC
CASSFPPRLAGISYNEQFF
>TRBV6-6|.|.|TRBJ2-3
TGTGCCATATCTCATCACGGGGACACCCACTACACAGATACGCAGTATTTT
CAISHHGDTHYTDTQYF
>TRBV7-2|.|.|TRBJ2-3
TGTGCCAGCAGCACCCTTAGGGGGGAGGATACGCAGTATTTT
CASSTLRGEDTQYF
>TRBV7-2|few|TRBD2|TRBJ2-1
TGTGCCAGCACCCTCGGGGGGACTAGGGTTTACAATGAGCAGTTCTTC
CASTLGGTRVYNEQFF
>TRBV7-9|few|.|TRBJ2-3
TGTGCCAGCAGCGATCAAGGGGACGGGTCAGATACGCAGTATTTT
CASSDQGDGSDTQYF
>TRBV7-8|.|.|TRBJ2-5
TGTGCCAGCAGCTTGGTCGGACTACGTCCACCAAAAGAAGAGCAGTACTTC
CASSLVGLRPPKEEQYF
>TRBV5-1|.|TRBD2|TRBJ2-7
TGCGCCAGCAGCCCAGGCGGGGGGGGCCAATCCTACAATGAGCAGTACTTC
CASSPGGGGQSYNEQYF
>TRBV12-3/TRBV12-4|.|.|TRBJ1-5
TGTGCCAGCAGTTTAGCGGGCGTAGGGAGCAATCAGCCCCAGCATTTT
CASSLAGVGSNQPQHF
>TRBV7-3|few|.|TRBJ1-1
TGTGCCAGCAGCGAGGGGGGTCCGGACACTGAAGCTTTCTTT
CASSEGGPDTEAFF
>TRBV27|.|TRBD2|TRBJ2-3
TGTGCCAGCAGAGGCCGAGCGGGGACCTACACAGATACGCAGTATTTT
CASRGRAGTYTDTQYF
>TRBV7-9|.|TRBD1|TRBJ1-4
TGTGCCAGCAGCCCACCCGGGACAGGGGGCGAAAAACTGTTTTTT
CASSPPGTGGEKLFF
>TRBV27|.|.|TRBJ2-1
TGTGCCAGCAGTTTTGCTGGGGCCAACTACAATGAGCAGTTCTTC
CASSFAGANYNEQFF
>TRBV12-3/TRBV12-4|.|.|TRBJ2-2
TGTGCCAGCAGTCCGGCGGTGGAGCTGTTTTTT
CASSPAVELFF
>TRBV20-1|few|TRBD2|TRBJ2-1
TGCAGTGCTAGAGATTTCACTAGCGGGGGCAATGAGCAGTTCTTC
CSARDFTSGGNEQFF
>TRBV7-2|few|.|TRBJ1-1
TGTGCCAGCAGCTTATTCCCCGGAGAAGCTTTCTTT
CASSLFPGEAFF
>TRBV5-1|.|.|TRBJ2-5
TGCGCCAGCAGCTTCGCGGGGCCAAGGGGCGAGACCCAGTACTTC
CASSFAGPRGETQYF
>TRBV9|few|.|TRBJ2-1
TGTGCCAGCAGCGTGGGGGCGACCCTCGGGTATGAGCAGTTCTTC
CASSVGATLGYEQFF
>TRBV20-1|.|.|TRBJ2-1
TGCAGTGCTAGCAGCCCCCAAGCGGATGAGCAGTTCTTC
CSASSPQADEQFF
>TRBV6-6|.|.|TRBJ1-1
TGTGCCAGCAGTTACTCGAAGTTTCAGATGAACACTGAAGCTTTCTTT
CASSYSKFQMNTEAFF
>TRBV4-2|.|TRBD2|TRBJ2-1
TGTGCCAGCAGCCAATCGTGGGGGGGGTACAATGAGCAGTTCTTC
CASSQSWGGYNEQFF
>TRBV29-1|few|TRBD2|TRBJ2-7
TGCAGCGTTGAAGTGGGGTGGGAGGGATACGAGCAGTACTTC
CSVEVGWEGYEQYF
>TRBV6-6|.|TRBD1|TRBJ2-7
TGTGCCAGCAGCCACGGACAGGGCAGGGGCCTCTCCTACGAGCAGTACTTC
CASSHGQGRGLSYEQYF
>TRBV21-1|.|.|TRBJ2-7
TGTGCCAGCAGCGGCCCGGCTGAAGGACTAAAAAAGAACAATGAGCAGTACTTC
CASSGPAEGLKKNNEQYF
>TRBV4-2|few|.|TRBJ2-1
TGTGCCAGCAGCCAAGATCTCTTCAATGAGCAGTTCTTC
CASSQDLFNEQFF
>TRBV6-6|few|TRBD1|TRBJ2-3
TGTGCCAGCATCGTCGACAGGGTTGGAGATACGCAGTATTTT
CASIVDRVGDTQYF
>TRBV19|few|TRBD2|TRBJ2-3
TGTGCCAGTAGTATCCAGGGAGGGACAGATACGCAGTATTTT
CASSIQGGTDTQYF
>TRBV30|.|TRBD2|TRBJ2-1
TGTGCCTGGAGTCTCAGACGGGGGGTTGGCGATGAGCAGTTCTTC
CAWSLRRGVGDEQFF
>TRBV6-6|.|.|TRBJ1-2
TGTGCCAGCAGTCGGACAGATAACTATGGCTACACCTTC
CASSRTDNYGYTF
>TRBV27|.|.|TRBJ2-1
TGTGCCAGCAAGGGACACGACCAAGAGACCCAGTTCTTC
CASKGHDQETQFF
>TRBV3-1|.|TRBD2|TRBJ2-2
TGTGCCAGCAGCCAGAGGGCTAGCGGGAACACCGGGGAGCTGTTTTTT
CASSQRASGNTGELFF
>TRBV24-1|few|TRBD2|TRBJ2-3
TGTGCCACCAGTGGCCCGACTAGCGGGAGTGTGGATACGCAGTATTTT
CATSGPTSGSVDTQYF
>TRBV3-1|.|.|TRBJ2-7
TGTGCCAGCAGCCAAGGGGCTAACACCGGAGGGCAATCGTCCTACGAGCAGTACTTC
CASSQGANTGGQSSYEQYF
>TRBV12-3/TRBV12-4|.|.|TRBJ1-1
TGTGCCAGCAGTTGGGGAGGGGGGCGGACTGAAGCTTTCTTT
CASSWGGGRTEAFF
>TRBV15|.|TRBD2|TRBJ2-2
TGTGCTACCAGCAGAGGGCCTAGCGGCCGGAGTGGGACCGGGGAGCTGTTTTTT
CATSRGPSGRSGTGELFF
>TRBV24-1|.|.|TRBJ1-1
TGTGCCACCAGTGACCCGACCCAGAACACTGAAGCTTTCTTT
CATSDPTQNTEAFF
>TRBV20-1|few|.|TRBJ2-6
TGCAGTGCTTCCCTGAGTCGCTTCTCTGGGGCCAACGTCCTGACTTTC
CSASLSRFSGANVLTF
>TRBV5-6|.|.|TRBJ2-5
TGCGCCAGCAGCCCGGGACTCCAAGAGACCCGGTACTTC
CASSPGLQETRYF
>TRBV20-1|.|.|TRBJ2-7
TGCAGTGCTATTTCTCGGAGCTCCTACAATGAGCAGTACTTC
CSAISRSSYNEQYF